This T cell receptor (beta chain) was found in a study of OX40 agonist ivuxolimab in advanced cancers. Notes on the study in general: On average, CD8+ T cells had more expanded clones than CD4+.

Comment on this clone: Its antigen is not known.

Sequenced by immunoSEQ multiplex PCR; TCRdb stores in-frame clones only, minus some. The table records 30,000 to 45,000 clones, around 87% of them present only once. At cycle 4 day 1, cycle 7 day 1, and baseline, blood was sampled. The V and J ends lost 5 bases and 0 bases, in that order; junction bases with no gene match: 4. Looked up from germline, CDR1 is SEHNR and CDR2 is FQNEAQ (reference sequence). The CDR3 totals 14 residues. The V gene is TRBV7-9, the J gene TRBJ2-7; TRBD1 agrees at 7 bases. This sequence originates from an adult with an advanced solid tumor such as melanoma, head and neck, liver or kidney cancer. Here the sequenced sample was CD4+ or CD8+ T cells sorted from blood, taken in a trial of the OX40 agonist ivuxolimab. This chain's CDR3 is CASSPDRSSYEQYF. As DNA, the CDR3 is TGTGCCAGCAGCCCGGACAGGAGCTCCTACGAGCAGTACTTC.